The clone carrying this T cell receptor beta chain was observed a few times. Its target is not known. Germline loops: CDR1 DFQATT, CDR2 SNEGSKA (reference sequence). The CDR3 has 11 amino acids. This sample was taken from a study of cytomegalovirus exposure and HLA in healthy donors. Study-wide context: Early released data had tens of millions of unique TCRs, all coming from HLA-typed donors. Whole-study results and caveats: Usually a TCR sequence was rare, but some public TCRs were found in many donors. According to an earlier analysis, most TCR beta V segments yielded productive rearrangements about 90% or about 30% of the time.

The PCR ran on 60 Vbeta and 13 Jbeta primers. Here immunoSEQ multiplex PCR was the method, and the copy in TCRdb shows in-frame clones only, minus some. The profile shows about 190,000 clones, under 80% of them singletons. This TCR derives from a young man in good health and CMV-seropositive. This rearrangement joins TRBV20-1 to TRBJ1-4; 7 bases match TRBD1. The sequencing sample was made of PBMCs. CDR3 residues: CTGQDREKLFF. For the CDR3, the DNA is TGCACAGGACAGGACAGGGAAAAACTGTTTTTT.